This T cell receptor beta chain was retrieved from a study of response to subunit inactivated influenza vaccine. TCRdb re-derived calls from the RT-PCR reads in MiXCR, one entry per CDR3 protein. The data show about 540,000 distinct CDR3 sequences, less than 15% seen once. This clonotype occurred many times. V was clipped by 1 base and J by 6 bases, with 15 bases between them. The CDR3 extends over 14 amino acids. The germline CDR1 and CDR2 sequences are DFQATT and SNEGSKA (reference sequence). The origin of this receptor is a middle-aged man who received an inactivated influenza vaccine. The rearrangement links TRBV20-1 to TRBJ1-2; no clear D gene. The specimen comprised PBMCs from blood, sampled 11 to 12 days after vaccination. CDR3 DNA: TGCAGTGCTAGAGCCCCTTCGTGGGCGGATGGCTACACCTTC. This sequence encodes CSARAPSWADGYTF.